This T cell receptor beta chain was recovered during a study of blood T cell repertoires in COVID-19 (dated by TCRdb to the early 2020s). In terms of the full investigation: Samples from collaborators originated in the United States, Italy and Spain and spanned both the acute and convalescent phases of COVID-19. The prospective study material was composed of cDNA or gDNA derived from T cells, B-cell-depleted T cells, or PBMCs. The dataset comprised deeply sampled blood TCRbeta repertoires from subjects exposed to, actively infected with, or recovered from COVID-19. Sample metadata almost always included a de-identified subject ID, COVID-19 status, age in years and sex. Where HLA class I and class II types were available, the types were taken from metadata supplied by the sample provider, not from assay-based typing. The samples were drawn from two sources: the first 160 participants of the ongoing ImmuneRACE study, and some 1,300 subjects contributed by 6 global collaborators. A freely available public database, intended as a resource for researchers studying the immune response to SARS-CoV-2, is where the repertoires were released. Here is what the overall study found, with its caveats: The amount of clinical and demographic metadata varied by source and participant and was provided uncurated.

This clone was observed a single time. The specificity of this receptor is unknown. Base qualities are not recorded, but no much larger clone differs from it by a single base. TCRbeta CDR3 regions were amplified from genomic DNA by means of the immunoSEQ Assay, a bias-controlled multiplex PCR. Regarding the original processing steps: Within the assay, amplification of reference gene primers was used to estimate how many nucleated cells each sample contained. To quantify the absolute abundance of each unique TCRbeta CDR3 rearrangement, sequence reads were collapsed and filtered. For each sample, productive Simpson clonality was calculated as the square root of Simpson's diversity index across productive rearrangements. As stored in TCRdb, this immuneACCESS dataset retains in-frame rearrangements with V and J assigned. A fraction of the clones does not appear; measured against another copy, unresolved V genes explain less than half of the discrepancy, and the remainder lacks a known reason. V and J calls and clone size come straight from that table; D and trimming were deduced from the DNA. This sample comprises 200,000 to 250,000 clones, 75% to 90% of them detected only once. The top ten hold approximately 3.5% of the sample.

Trimming removed 8 bases from V and 4 bases from J, leaving 6 bases between the germline ends. Per the germline V gene (reference sequence), WNHNN is the CDR1 and SYGVQD is the CDR2. Reading from cysteine to phenylalanine, the CDR3 counts 11 amino acids. The sequence is cut down to CDR3 DNA, 33 bases in frame from base 1. In the prospective study, participants were 18 to 89 years old, resided in 20 to 30 geographic areas of the United States, and were enrolled through a virtual design. In the prospective study, participants were assigned to cohorts based on the clinical history participants reported in a screening survey and a study questionnaire. Exposed participants had been in contact with someone with a PCR-confirmed or clinician-diagnosed COVID-19 case within 2 weeks of study entry. Mobile phlebotomists in the prospective study collected whole blood, serum and a nasopharyngeal or oropharyngeal swab from every participant. Prospective study participants could optionally give additional blood draws and questionnaires over a 2-month period. Prospective study blood samples were shipped either frozen or at room temperature before DNA extraction.

This receptor was obtained from a woman aged 30 to 39 who had been exposed to COVID-19. The V gene is TRBV10-1 and the J gene is TRBJ1-5; the D segment cannot be called with confidence. The material sequenced was PBMCs or T cells enriched from blood (not recorded which). The nucleotides are TGCGCCAGCCCCAGAAATCAGCCCCAGCATTTT. This encodes CASPRNQPQHF.